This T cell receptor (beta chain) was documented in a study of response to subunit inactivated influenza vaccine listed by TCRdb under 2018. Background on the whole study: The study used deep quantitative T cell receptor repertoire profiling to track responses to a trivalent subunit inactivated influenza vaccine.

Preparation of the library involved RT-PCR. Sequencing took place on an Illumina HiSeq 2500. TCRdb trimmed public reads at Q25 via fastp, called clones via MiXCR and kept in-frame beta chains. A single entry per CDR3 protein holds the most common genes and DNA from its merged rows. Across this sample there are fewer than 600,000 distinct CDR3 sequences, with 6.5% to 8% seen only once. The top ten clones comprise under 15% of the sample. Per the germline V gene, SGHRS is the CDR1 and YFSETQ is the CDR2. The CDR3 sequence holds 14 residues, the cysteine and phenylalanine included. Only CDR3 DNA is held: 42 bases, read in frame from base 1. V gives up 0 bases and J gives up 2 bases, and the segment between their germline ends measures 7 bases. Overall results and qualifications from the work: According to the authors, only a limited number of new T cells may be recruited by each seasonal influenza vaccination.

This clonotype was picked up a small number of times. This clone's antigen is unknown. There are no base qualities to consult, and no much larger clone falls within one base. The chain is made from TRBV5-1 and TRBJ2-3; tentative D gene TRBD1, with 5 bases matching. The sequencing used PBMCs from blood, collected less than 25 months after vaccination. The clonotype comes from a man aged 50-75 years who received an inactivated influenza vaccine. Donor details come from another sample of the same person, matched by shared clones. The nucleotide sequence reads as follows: TGCGCCAGCAGCTTGGGGACACTCACAGATACGCAGTATTTT. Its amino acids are CASSLGTLTDTQYF. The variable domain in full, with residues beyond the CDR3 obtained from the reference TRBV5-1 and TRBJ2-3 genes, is KAGVTQTPRYLIKTRGQQVTLSCSPISGHRSVSWYQQTPGQGLQFLFEYFSETQRNKGNFPGRFSGRQFSNSRSEMNVSTLELGDSALYLCASSLGTLTDTQYFGPGTRLTVL.